This TCR beta chain was documented in a study of identical twins. Study-wide results and limits: Twins shared beta out-of-frame sequences in excess, but this excess was weaker. Models underpredicted monozygotic twin sharing of out-of-frame TCR alpha.

After template switching added a universal primer site, the resulting cDNA carried unique molecular identifiers. TCRdb re-called the 5' RACE reads through MiXCR, storing one row per CDR3 protein. The table has around 960,000 distinct CDR3 sequences, around an eighth seen once; the top ten hold around 1.6%. The length of the CDR3 is 14 residues. The ends were cut back, 4 bases at V and 8 bases at J, with 12 bases in the middle. This clonotype was observed a handful of times. The target antigen is unknown. The same data also went into a second study, on yellow fever vaccine responses in identical twins.

This clonotype originated in a woman aged 18-29 years in good health. The specimen was PBMCs. V is TRBV12-3 or TRBV12-4 and J is TRBJ1-6; no definite D call. CDR3 DNA sequence: TGTGCCAGCAGTTCACCCCAGGACGATTCACCCCTCCACTTT. It specifies CASSSPQDDSPLHF.